This T cell receptor beta chain was captured in a study of cytotoxic CD8 clonotypes in ibrutinib-treated CLL. Study background: Response samples were obtained once patients had received a median about 11 months of treatment, range 6 to 36. Whole-study results and caveats: Clonality increased with ibrutinib response but returned toward baseline at progression. Researchers report that baseline clonality outpaced age-matched healthy donors and tracked circulating CD8+ T-cell counts.

TCR beta library input comprised around 1.9 micrograms of genomic DNA from cryopreserved PBMCs. The V gene's germline CDR1 is MNHNY and CDR2 SVGAGI (reference sequence). The CDR3 spans 16 residues. Trimming left V 5 bases short and J 5 bases short, with 22 bases between. Of note for this clone: Its matching antigen is unknown.

The repertoire was sequenced with immunoSEQ multiplex PCR; TCRdb's copy has only in-frame clones and lacks some. The sample has more than 55,000 clones; 71% are singletons. This receptor was taken from a human donor with chronic lymphocytic leukemia. This specimen consisted of PBMCs, obtained after 12 months of ibrutinib treatment. V is TRBV6-6 and J is TRBJ2-7; tentatively, D is TRBD1 (6 bases). The CDR3 DNA reads TGTGCCAGCAGTCACGGACAGAAAACGCAGGCCCACGAGCAGTACTTC. Translation: CASSHGQKTQAHEQYF.